This T cell receptor (beta chain) was captured by sequencing in a study of regulatory and conventional T cells in RAG deficiency. Whole-study results and caveats: Omenn CD25-high CD127-low cells may be activated cells, not true Tregs. Control T-cell subsets had markedly higher Shannon entropy and lower Simpson indices than RAG-deficient patients. In Omenn syndrome, Treg and Tconv repertoires overlapped >80%.

About this clone: Its target is not known.

Repertoires were generated with immunoSEQ multiplex PCR, while TCRdb's copy carries only in-frame clones and drops some. The table includes about 46,000 clones, over 80% detected once. Trimming removed 5 bases from V and 3 bases from J; junction bases left unmatched: 4. Germline V gene data show CDR1 as SGHVS and CDR2 as FQNEAQ. The CDR3 length is 15 residues. Genomic DNA came from blood conventional CD4+ T cells gated CD25-low CD127-high. These same data were also listed under a study on regulatory T cells. As that study records: The PCR used 52 TRBV and 13 TRBJ primers.

The sample taken for sequencing was CD4+ effector T cells sorted from blood. This TCR derives from a human donor in good health. V usage is TRBV7-8 and J usage is TRBJ1-3, with 10 bases fitting TRBD1. CDR3 coding DNA: TGTGCCAGCAGCCCTGACAGGGGGCTTGGAAACACCATATATTTT. Protein sequence: CASSPDRGLGNTIYF. Looking up the rest from reference TRBV7-8 and TRBJ1-3 gives the full variable domain: GAGVSQSPRYKVAKRGQDVALRCDPISGHVSLFWYQQALGQGPEFLTYFQNEAQLDKSGLPSDRFFAERPEGSVSTLKIQRTQQEDSAVYLCASSPDRGLGNTIYFGEGSWLTVV.